These 22 T cell receptor beta chains share one sample of origin, sequenced in a study of patients and donors after allogeneic stem cell transplantation. MiXCR was run by TCRdb on the RT-PCR reads, yielding one entry per CDR3 protein. There are roughly 940,000 distinct CDR3 sequences in the sample; approximately 19% occur only once, and 5% to 6.5% lies in the top ten. The sequenced material came from blood, either unsorted or a sorted T cell fraction (not recorded which). The receptors were sampled from a human donor who was either an allogeneic HSCT recipient or a stem cell or donor lymphocyte infusion donor (not recorded which). It is not recorded whose cells these are; they may come from a transplant donor.

This clonotype was counted only a few times. The chain's CDR3 is CASRQEARTEAFF. CDR3 DNA sequence: TGTGCCAGCAGGCAAGAGGCTAGAACTGAAGCTTTCTTT. The chain joins TRBV12-3 or TRBV12-4 to TRBJ1-1, with D unresolved. The V end was cut by 6 bases, the J end by 5 bases, with 13 bases between. This CDR3 comprises 13 residues.

V is TRBV7-3 and J is TRBJ1-6; the D gene is possibly TRBD1 (5 bases). Germline V gene sequence: CDR1 SGHTA, CDR2 FQGTGA. The CDR3 runs to 15 residues. V was clipped by 5 bases and J by 9 bases, with 17 bases between them. CDR3 nucleotide sequence: TGTGCCAGCAGCCCGGACGGGGGGTTCGGTTCACCCCTCCACTTT. Amino acid sequence: CASSPDGGFGSPLHF.

The chain employs TRBV10-3 and TRBJ1-2; no reliable D call. Trimming shortened V by 6 bases and J by 0 bases, and 11 bases separated the two germline ends. The CDR3 sequence is 14 residues long. The germline V gene has CDR1 ENHRY and CDR2 SYGVKD. The CDR3 here is CAISRTEANYGYTF. CDR3 nucleotide sequence: TGTGCCATCAGCCGGACGGAAGCTAACTATGGCTACACCTTC.

This clonotype was detected ten times or more. This chain joins TRBV12-3 or TRBV12-4 and TRBJ2-7; D is ambiguous. V lost 8 bases and J lost 3, with 8 bases in between. CDR3 length: 11 residues. The CDR3 DNA is TGTGCCAGCGCTCTCGACTACGAGCAGTACTTC. It is translated as CASALDYEQYF.

The chain couples TRBV30 to TRBJ2-7, with a tentative D call TRBD1 (5 bases). The CDR3 is 13 residues long. Germline-derived CDR1 and CDR2 are GTSNPN and SVGIG (reference sequence). V gave up 4 bases and J gave up 0 bases, with 10 bases separating them. The CDR3 loop reads CAWTKDNSYEQYF. The CDR3 nucleotides are TGTGCCTGGACTAAGGACAACTCCTACGAGCAGTACTTC.

This chain joins TRBV12-3 or TRBV12-4 and TRBJ2-1; 7 nucleotides match TRBD1. V lost 4 bases to trimming and J lost 1 base; unmatched junction nucleotides: 7. This CDR3 is 16 amino acids long. CDR3 nucleotide sequence: TGTGCCAGCAGTTCTCTCCGGGACAGTTCCTACAATGAGCAGTTCTTC. The encoded protein is CASSSLRDSSYNEQFF.

This clonotype appeared many times. The DNA for the CDR3 is TGCGCCAGCAGCTCTAGGGACAGATTCTACAATGAGCAGTTCTTC. This codes for CASSSRDRFYNEQFF. The chain carries TRBV5-1 and TRBJ2-1; 7 nucleotides agree with TRBD1. Looked up from germline, CDR1 is SGHRS and CDR2 is YFSETQ. The J segment lost 3 bases and the V segment lost 3 bases, leaving 6 bases of the junction unmatched. The CDR3 runs 15 residues.

The chain recombines TRBV24-1 with TRBJ2-2; D unresolved. Germline assignment: CDR1 KGHDR and CDR2 SFDVKD. This CDR3 contains 13 residues. V dropped 4 bases and J dropped 4 bases, with 6 bases sitting between them. Here the CDR3 reads CATSELTTGELFF. CDR3 coding DNA: TGTGCCACCAGTGAGCTGACCACCGGGGAGCTGTTTTTT.

The chain couples TRBV12-3 or TRBV12-4 to TRBJ1-2; the D gene is possibly TRBD1 (5 bases). The V end was cut by 4 bases, the J end by 4 bases, with 16 bases between. The CDR3 consists of 15 residues. CDR3 region: CASSSSVRGAYGYTF. CDR3 DNA sequence: TGTGCCAGCAGTTCGTCGGTGCGGGGCGCCTATGGCTACACCTTC.

The chain couples TRBV18 to TRBJ2-7, with D perhaps matching TRBD1 (5 bases). CDR1 is KGHSH and CDR2 is LQKENI in the germline V gene. There are 11 residues in the CDR3. With 2 bases removed from V and 6 bases from J, the gap between germline ends came to 5 bases. CDR3 sequence (DNA): TGTGCCAGCTCACCAGGGGCCGAGCAGTACTTC. This translates into CASSPGAEQYF. Variable domain in full (rest from reference TRBV18 and TRBJ2-7): NAGVMQNPRHLVRRRGQEARLRCSPMKGHSHVYWYRQLPEEGLKFMVYLQKENIIDESGMPKERFSAEFPKEGPSILRIQQVVRGDSAAYFCASSPGAEQYFGPGTRLTVT.

This clonotype has only a few counts. The genes are TRBV2 and TRBJ2-6; TRBD1 agrees at 7 bases. Germline V gives CDR1 SNHLY, CDR2 FYNNEI. With V trimmed by 2 bases and J by 2 bases, 0 bases remained unmatched. The CDR3 covers 15 residues. The CDR3 DNA sequence: TGTGCCAGCAGTGAAACAGGGGCTGGGGCCAACGTCCTGACTTTC. This sequence encodes CASSETGAGANVLTF.

A few counts support this clonotype. The junction differs from germline at one of its ends, possibly a read error. The chain joins TRBV3-1 to TRBJ2-7; D ambiguous. The germline CDR1 and CDR2 sequences are LGHDT and YNNKEL (reference sequence). CDR3 length: 14 amino acids. In nucleotides, the CDR3 is TGTGCCAGCAGACAAGGTAGGGCCCCCTACGAGCAGTACTTC. Its protein is CASRQGRAPYEQYF.

Many counts were recorded for this clonotype. The genes are TRBV29-1 and TRBJ2-1; 8 nucleotides agree with TRBD2. Germline V gene lookup returns CDR1 SQVTM and CDR2 ANQGSEA. The CDR3 runs 11 residues. The V gene end was trimmed by 5 bases and the J gene end by 6 bases; junction bases not matched to a gene: 0. The CDR3 spells CSVTSGNEQFF. For the CDR3, the DNA is TGCAGCGTTACTAGCGGCAATGAGCAGTTCTTC.

The chain joins TRBV10-3 to TRBJ1-6; no definite D call. Germline V gene lookup returns CDR1 ENHRY and CDR2 SYGVKD. V lost 5 bases to trimming and J lost 10 bases, with 12 bases between them. This CDR3 contains 13 residues. The CDR3 protein is CAISSDSRSPLHF. The CDR3 nucleotides are TGTGCCATCAGTAGCGATTCACGGTCACCCCTCCACTTT.

In its sample, this clonotype was seen a few times. The gene calls are TRBV9 and TRBJ2-5, with D possibly matching TRBD1 (5 bases). Germline V gives CDR1 SGDLS, CDR2 YYNGEE. V was pared by 2 bases and J by 5 bases, with 10 bases between. The CDR3 is 13 amino acids. For the CDR3, the DNA is TGTGCCAGCAGCGTGGGGCGGCGGGAGACCCAGTACTTC. Translation: CASSVGRRETQYF.

A few counts support this clonotype. V usage is TRBV9 and J usage is TRBJ2-1; 9 positions match TRBD2. This CDR3 has 13 residues. V lost 3 bases to trimming and J lost 11 bases; unmatched junction nucleotides: 6. Germline CDR1 SGDLS, CDR2 YYNGEE. This CDR3 reads CASSDGTSQKQFF. CDR3 in DNA: TGTGCCAGCAGCGACGGGACTAGCCAAAAGCAGTTCTTC.

This clonotype was seen at least ten times. The chain joins TRBV20-1 to TRBJ2-2, with a possible D match to TRBD2 (5 bases). Germline V lookup: CDR1 DFQATT, CDR2 SNEGSKA (reference sequence). The CDR3 covers 16 residues. The V end lost 0 bases, the J end lost 2 bases, and 13 bases lay between the germline ends. As DNA, the CDR3 is TGCAGTGCTAGAGATGGGAGTCTCGATAACACCGGGGAGCTGTTTTTT. Translation gives CSARDGSLDNTGELFF.

The chain uses TRBV5-1 and TRBJ1-1; a weak D match, TRBD1 (6 bases). This CDR3 is 16 amino acids long. Germline CDR1 and CDR2: SGHRS and YFSETQ. Trimming removed 2 bases at V and 1 base at J, with 15 bases between. CDR3 coding DNA: TGCGCCAGCAGCTTCCGGGGGGCGGGAAGGAACACTGAAGCTTTCTTT. Its protein is CASSFRGAGRNTEAFF.

The chain uses TRBV4-1 and TRBJ2-1, with 11 bases matching TRBD2. This CDR3 contains 17 residues. The germline gives CDR1 MGHRA, CDR2 YSYEKL. Trimming took 0 bases from V and 7 from J; bases not matched to a gene: 8. CDR3 nucleotide sequence: TGCGCCAGCAGCCAAGATCGTCTAGCGGGGGGATGGAATGAGCAGTTCTTC. It is translated as CASSQDRLAGGWNEQFF.

Only a few counts were recorded for this clonotype. This sequence joins TRBV12-3 or TRBV12-4 and TRBJ1-5, with 7 bases aligning to TRBD1. The trim removed 6 bases at V and 3 bases at J, leaving 14 bases unmatched. The CDR3 length is 17 residues. CDR3 in DNA: TGTGCCAGCAGCCCAAACCCCAAGACAGGGTTCAATCAGCCCCAGCATTTT. Its protein product is CASSPNPKTGFNQPQHF.

The chain has TRBV12-3 or TRBV12-4 and TRBJ1-1; D call uncertain. V was clipped by 4 bases and J by 5 bases, with 14 bases between them. This CDR3 comprises 14 residues. The CDR3 DNA is TGTGCCAGCAGTTCCGTAGGCGGAGGTACTGAAGCTTTCTTT. This encodes CASSSVGGGTEAFF.

The V and J genes are TRBV2 and TRBJ2-1; 7 positions match TRBD2. Trimming removed 7 bases from V and 6 bases from J; junction bases left unmatched: 9. CDR1 and CDR2 (germline): SNHLY, FYNNEI. The CDR3 has 14 amino acids. The CDR3 protein is CASIKELAGNEQFF. CDR3 sequence (DNA): TGTGCCAGCATCAAGGAATTAGCGGGCAATGAGCAGTTCTTC.